Following are 16 T cell receptor beta chains from one sample sequenced in a study of neoadjuvant anti-PD-1 for oral cavity cancer. Profiled with immunoSEQ multiplex PCR; TCRdb holds only in-frame clones, not every one. Among 6,900 or so clones, 74% were seen once, and the ten largest hold about 3.5%. The material sequenced was PBMCs, taken before nivolumab (anti-PD-1) treatment. These receptors came from a person between 40 and 85 years old with oral cavity squamous cell carcinoma.

As DNA, the CDR3 is TGTGCCAGCAGTCGGACAGGGGGCTTCTCCTATAATTCACCCCTCCACTTT. It is translated as CASSRTGGFSYNSPLHF. V and J are TRBV28 and TRBJ1-6; 11 bases map to TRBD1. The CDR3 is made up of 17 amino acids. J was trimmed by 0 bases and V by 5 bases; bases with no gene match: 3. Germline CDR1 reads MDHEN; CDR2 reads SYDVKM.

The chain is built from TRBV30 and TRBJ2-3; 10 nucleotides agree with TRBD2. Germline lookup yields CDR1 GTSNPN and CDR2 SVGIG (reference sequence). Trimming cost V 1 base and J 4 bases; bases outside gene matches: 5. CDR3 length equals 15 residues. This CDR3 is CAWSETSGLADTQYF. The DNA for the CDR3 is TGTGCCTGGAGTGAGACTAGCGGGCTTGCAGATACGCAGTATTTT. Full variable domain (missing parts from reference TRBV30 and TRBJ2-3): SQTIHQWPATLVQPVGSPLSLECTVEGTSNPNLYWYRQAAGRGLQLLFYSVGIGQISSEVPQNLSASRPQDRQFILSSKKLLLSDSGFYLCAWSETSGLADTQYFGPGTRLTVL.

The gene calls are TRBV5-1 and TRBJ2-7, with D unresolved. Per germline, CDR1 SGHRS and CDR2 YFSETQ. Between the trimmed V and J ends, which lost 5 bases and 4 bases, there was a span of 19 bases. The CDR3 has 15 amino acids. The CDR3 here is CASRSLMGSQYEQYF. For the CDR3, the DNA is TGCGCCAGCAGATCCCTCATGGGGTCGCAATACGAGCAGTACTTC.

The V and J genes are TRBV13 and TRBJ2-7; no definite D call. V lost 2 bases to trimming and J lost 1 base, with 9 bases between them. CDR3 length equals 14 residues. In germline, CDR1 is PRHDT, CDR2 FYEKMQ (reference sequence). CDR3 region: CASSLRGLSYEQYF. The CDR3 DNA reads TGTGCCAGCAGCTTAAGAGGCCTATCCTACGAGCAGTACTTC. The complete variable domain, with remaining parts taken from reference TRBV13 and TRBJ2-7, reads AAGVIQSPRHLIKEKRETATLKCYPIPRHDTVYWYQQGPGQDPQFLISFYEKMQSDKGSIPDRFSAQQFSDYHSELNMSSLELGDSALYFCASSLRGLSYEQYFGPGTRLTVT.

The rearrangement links TRBV6-5 to TRBJ2-5, with a tentative D call TRBD1 (6 bases). Germline V lookup: CDR1 MNHEY, CDR2 SVGAGI. Trimming left V 0 bases short and J 5 bases short, with 13 bases between. This CDR3 contains 15 residues. In nucleotides, the CDR3 is TGTGCCAGCAGTTACTCCCAGACAGGTTTGGAGACCCAGTACTTC. As protein: CASSYSQTGLETQYF.

In its sample, this clone was seen a few times. This rearrangement joins TRBV11-3 to TRBJ2-7, with TRBD2 as a possible D gene (6 bases). This CDR3 is built from 13 residues. Germline CDR1 SGHNT, CDR2 YENEEA. Trimming shortened V by 3 bases and J by 0 bases, and 6 bases separated the two germline ends. The CDR3 sequence is CASSLGGSYEQYF. The CDR3 DNA sequence: TGTGCCAGCAGCTTGGGGGGCTCCTACGAGCAGTACTTC.

The chain combines TRBV30 with TRBJ1-2, with D hard to call. Germline V gene sequence: CDR1 GTSNPN, CDR2 SVGIG (reference sequence). V lost 1 base and J 4 bases, leaving 10 bases between the germline ends. This CDR3 contains 13 residues. In DNA, the CDR3 is TGTGCCTGGAGTGCGAGCCTCACCTATGGCTACACCTTC. It is translated as CAWSASLTYGYTF.

V usage is TRBV5-4 and J usage is TRBJ2-5; D uncertain. Trimming removed 0 bases at V and 0 bases at J, with 3 bases between. The V gene's germline CDR1 is SGHNT and CDR2 YYREEE (reference sequence). The CDR3 contains 13 residues. CDR3 sequence reads: CASSLDYQETQYF. DNA of the CDR3: TGTGCCAGCAGCTTGGACTACCAAGAGACCCAGTACTTC.

This clone was detected a few times. The rearrangement uses TRBV5-8 and TRBJ1-1, with D unclear. V was trimmed by 0 bases and J by 5 bases, leaving 5 bases between them. The CDR3 runs 12 residues. Germline CDR1 reads SGHTS; CDR2 reads YDEGEE. The CDR3: CASSLVRTEAFF. The CDR3 coding sequence is TGTGCCAGCAGCTTGGTGAGGACTGAAGCTTTCTTT.

This chain joins TRBV7-2 and TRBJ2-3, with 9 nucleotides matching TRBD2. Trimming removed 1 base from V and 0 bases from J; junction bases left unmatched: 2. Germline CDR1 is SGHTA and CDR2 is FQGNSA. The CDR3 sequence is 16 residues long. The CDR3 loop reads CASSLVRGGSTDTQYF. CDR3 coding DNA: TGTGCCAGCAGCTTAGTGCGGGGGGGGAGCACAGATACGCAGTATTTT.

This clone was found once. This chain connects TRBV5-8 to TRBJ1-2; D might be TRBD1 (5 bases). This CDR3 is 14 amino acids long. Germline V lookup: CDR1 SGHTS, CDR2 YDEGEE. Between the trimmed V and J ends, which lost 0 bases and 4 bases, there was a span of 10 bases. CDR3 DNA: TGTGCCAGCAGCTTGGTTGGGGCAAGCTATGGCTACACCTTC. Its protein is CASSLVGASYGYTF.

Only a few counts were recorded for this clone. The chain links TRBV6-4 to TRBJ2-3, with D perhaps matching TRBD1 or TRBD2 (5 bases each). This CDR3 is built from 15 residues. CDR1 MRHNA and CDR2 SNTAGT come from the germline V gene. Trimming stripped 3 bases from V and 2 bases from J, with 12 bases between. The CDR3 sequence: CASSESPGTTDTQYF. The CDR3 DNA is TGTGCCAGCAGTGAAAGCCCGGGGACCACAGATACGCAGTATTTT.

The chain joins TRBV4-1 to TRBJ2-7, with D tentatively TRBD2 (5 bases). The length of the CDR3 is 12 residues. Germline V gene data show CDR1 as MGHRA and CDR2 as YSYEKL. Trimming took 6 bases from V and 6 from J, leaving 12 bases between them. The CDR3 DNA sequence: TGCGCCAGCAGTGACACCGGGGTCGAGCAGTACTTC. This gives the protein CASSDTGVEQYF.

Of note for this clone: Since no conserved phenylalanine or tryptophan closes the CDR3, a read error is the likely cause. Because the CDR3's place on the DNA is in doubt, the DNA is left out and the CDR3 is given as listed by TCRdb. This chain connects TRBV21-1 to TRBJ2-7; the table gives TRBD1 as D, unverified against the DNA. TRBV21-1 is assigned pseudogene status. The CDR3 is 12 residues long, counting both termini. The CDR3 sequence is CASSKHGPPGLL.

V and J are TRBV27 and TRBJ2-7, with D possibly being TRBD1 (5 bases). Germline V gives CDR1 MNHEY, CDR2 SMNVEV (reference sequence). The CDR3 is made up of 13 amino acids. Trimming took 0 bases from V and 7 from J, leaving 10 bases between them. The CDR3 spells CASSLSAHREQYF. The CDR3 coding sequence is TGTGCCAGCAGTTTATCCGCCCACAGGGAGCAGTACTTC.

In its sample, this clone was seen once. This chain uses TRBV7-2 with TRBJ1-2; 8 bases match TRBD1. V lost 2 bases to trimming and J lost 4 bases; unmatched junction nucleotides: 6. The V gene's germline CDR1 is SGHTA and CDR2 FQGNSA. There are 15 residues in the CDR3. CDR3 protein: CASSLSGTGLYGYTF. The CDR3 DNA reads TGTGCCAGCAGCTTATCCGGGACAGGTCTCTATGGCTACACCTTC.